Listed below are T cell receptor beta chains from one sample, sequenced in a study of T cells expressing NK-cell markers. TCRdb reworked the 5' RACE reads into one entry per CDR3 protein, no DNA. Its table lists 450,000 to 600,000 distinct CDR3 sequences. Sample: blood T cells: a sorted CD56 or NKG2C T cell subset, CD4+ or CD8+ T cells, or bulk PBMC T cells (not recorded which). The receptor set was obtained from a man between 18 and 35 years old in good health. Each CDR3 is given with its conserved first and last residue.

j_call | v_call | cdr3_aa
TRBJ2-5 | TRBV19 | CASSQTSGVLQETQYF
TRBJ2-5 | TRBV20-1 | CSADSLAGETQYF
TRBJ2-2 | TRBV28 | CATRGGSLTGELFF
TRBJ1-4 | TRBV5-1 | CASSLDGDKPNEKLFF
TRBJ2-7 | TRBV15 | CATSRDPGYLYEQYF
TRBJ2-3 | TRBV27 | CARRDRARSDTQYF
TRBJ2-2 | TRBV13 | CASSPRPTDTGELFF
TRBJ2-1 | TRBV10-2 | CASRADWSSYNEQFF
TRBJ1-6 | TRBV6-1 | CASSEAPGGNSPLHF
TRBJ2-5 | TRBV6-6 | CASAERVVTQYF
TRBJ1-5 | TRBV20-1 | CSAARDIGNQPQHF
TRBJ2-7 | TRBV12-3/TRBV12-4 | CASSLGTSGILYEQYF
TRBJ2-5 | TRBV24-1 | CATSDPQGWETQYF
TRBJ2-5 | TRBV5-1 | CASSLLKETQYF
TRBJ1-5 | TRBV3-1 | CASSQGASRVDQPQHF
TRBJ2-7 | TRBV12-3/TRBV12-4 | CASRPASGATYEQYF
TRBJ2-5 | TRBV3-1 | CASSHPTGWTQYF
TRBJ2-1 | TRBV12-3/TRBV12-4 | CASSSQSGKNEQFF
TRBJ2-3 | TRBV7-2 | CASNRDRLTDTQYF
TRBJ2-7 | TRBV6-5 | CASSYSNRGLTYEQYF
TRBJ2-3 | TRBV4-3 | CASSHGVRPDTQYF
TRBJ2-1 | TRBV5-1 | CASSLGVGGYNEQFF
TRBJ1-2 | TRBV12-3/TRBV12-4 | CASSLISAGGRYYGYTF
TRBJ1-4 | TRBV5-6 | CASSRGQGGEKLFF
TRBJ2-1 | TRBV29-1 | CSVFPGQGAAEQFF
TRBJ2-5 | TRBV29-1 | CSVGSYEETQYF
TRBJ2-1 | TRBV7-9 | CASAPRGGSINEQFF
TRBJ2-1 | TRBV7-9 | CASSLSGFNNEQFF
TRBJ1-4 | TRBV20-1 | CSARESGALKEKLFF
TRBJ2-7 | TRBV20-1 | CSARDALLTSGQYEQYF
TRBJ2-3 | TRBV12-2 | CASRSLSGTTDTQYF
TRBJ2-1 | TRBV10-3 | CAISVGGHEQFF
TRBJ1-4 | TRBV29-1 | CSVERVGGRGEKLFF
TRBJ1-4 | TRBV6-5 | CASSRRDRGLRDEKLFF
TRBJ2-1 | TRBV18 | CASSESRSNEQFF
TRBJ2-3 | TRBV27 | CASSLTPTSGSTDTQYF
TRBJ2-1 | TRBV6-5 | CASTSRPSASGYNEQFF
TRBJ2-1 | TRBV7-9 | CASSPTAGDYNEQFF
TRBJ2-7 | TRBV4-3 | CASSQDLARGSYEQYF
TRBJ2-1 | TRBV20-1 | CSAREPGAGAAYNEQFF
TRBJ2-1 | TRBV14 | CASSQTTSMSSYNEQFF
TRBJ2-7 | TRBV7-2 | CASTNLAGQGRYEQYF
TRBJ2-5 | TRBV21-1 | CASSKRQAKTQYF
TRBJ2-1 | TRBV3-1 | CASETEAGGYNEQFF
TRBJ1-1 | TRBV5-1 | CASSLAGLLQGAGAFF
TRBJ1-6 | TRBV6-1 | CASSTGAGVSPLHF
TRBJ1-3 | TRBV12-3/TRBV12-4 | CASSRDGALGNTIYF
TRBJ2-3 | TRBV4-1 | CASSQDGGLAATQYF
TRBJ2-7 | TRBV20-1 | CSARETGLAGAAGQYF
TRBJ2-7 | TRBV11-2 | CASSLGHGTLYEQYF
TRBJ2-3 | TRBV7-9 | CASSSPTLRAGTDTQYF
TRBJ2-1 | TRBV29-1 | CSVDEDRGVGEQFF
TRBJ2-3 | TRBV11-3 | CASSANPRETQYF
TRBJ2-1 | TRBV2 | CASSPWGQPPNNEQFF
TRBJ2-1 | TRBV20-1 | CSARVSTGARNEQFF